These 5 T cell receptor beta chains share one sample of origin, sequenced in a study of hypomethylating agent response in myelodysplastic syndrome. Only in-frame clones appear in the TCRdb table, and some are missing; sequencing was by immunoSEQ multiplex PCR. The data hold about 4,400 clones, with roughly 80% observed a single time. The starting material was bone marrow, obtained before or after starting hypomethylating agent treatment for myelodysplastic syndrome (not recorded which). Receptors were obtained from a human donor with myelodysplastic syndrome.

The J gene is TRBJ2-3, the V gene TRBV7-9, with 8 bases aligning to TRBD2. This CDR3 comprises 16 residues. The V gene's germline CDR1 is SEHNR and CDR2 FQNEAQ (reference sequence). Trimming removed 5 bases from V and 7 bases from J; junction bases left unmatched: 14. CDR3 amino acids: CASSPRLASTPYTQYF. The DNA of the CDR3 is TGTGCCAGCAGCCCCCGACTAGCGTCAACACCCTATACGCAGTATTTT.

V and J are TRBV19 and TRBJ2-2; D is unresolved. Between the trimmed V and J ends, which lost 3 bases and 2 bases, there was a span of 16 bases. The germline V gene encodes CDR1 LNHDA and CDR2 SQIVND (reference sequence). The CDR3 length is 17 residues. CDR3 protein: CASSMILRAKNTGELFF. In DNA form, the CDR3 reads TGTGCCAGTAGTATGATTTTAAGGGCAAAAAACACCGGGGAGCTGTTTTTT.

The chain employs TRBV6-5 and TRBJ2-7; TRBD2 aligns across 7 bases. The CDR3 sequence is 16 residues long. V dropped 2 bases and J dropped 1; count of bases not matched to a gene: 8. The germline gives CDR1 MNHEY, CDR2 SVGAGI. The CDR3 protein is CASSYLRTSRSYEQYF. CDR3 sequence (DNA): TGTGCCAGCAGTTACCTCAGGACTAGTCGGTCCTACGAGCAGTACTTC.

The chain uses TRBV18 and TRBJ2-3; D is possibly TRBD1 or TRBD2 (5 bases each). The V and J ends lost 3 bases and 0 bases respectively, with 10 bases between them. Germline V gene lookup returns CDR1 KGHSH and CDR2 LQKENI. This CDR3 spans 15 amino acids. As DNA, the CDR3 is TGTGCCAGCTCACCGCTCCGGGACAGCACAGATACGCAGTATTTT. It encodes CASSPLRDSTDTQYF.

The CDR3 region is CASSRGGLAAPDEQYF. Written as DNA, the CDR3 is TGTGCCAGTAGTAGGGGAGGACTCGCCGCCCCTGACGAGCAGTACTTC. The chain recombines TRBV19 with TRBJ2-7, with D perhaps matching TRBD2 (6 bases). Germline CDR1 reads LNHDA; CDR2 reads SQIVND (reference sequence). The CDR3 extends over 16 amino acids. Trimming removed 4 bases at V and 5 bases at J, with 21 bases between.